This T cell receptor beta chain originates from a study of T-cell memory formation after mild COVID-19. TCRdb passed the 5' RACE reads through MiXCR, listing each CDR3 protein once. The sample includes around 130,000 distinct CDR3 sequences, about 14% of them seen just once. Germline loops: CDR1 DFQATT, CDR2 SNEGSKA (reference sequence). The CDR3 runs to 15 residues. V dropped 3 bases and J dropped 7; count of bases not matched to a gene: 10. Material for sequencing was PBMCs or a T cell subset sorted from them (not recorded which). The chain has TRBV20-1 and TRBJ1-5, with TRBD1 matching 9 bases. The clonotype originates from an adult woman who had mild COVID-19 (a few samples of this study predate the infection). Cell type and time point are not known. As DNA, the CDR3 is TGCAGTGCTAGTGCCCCGGGACAGGGATGGCAGCCCCAGCATTTT. It specifies CSASAPGQGWQPQHF.